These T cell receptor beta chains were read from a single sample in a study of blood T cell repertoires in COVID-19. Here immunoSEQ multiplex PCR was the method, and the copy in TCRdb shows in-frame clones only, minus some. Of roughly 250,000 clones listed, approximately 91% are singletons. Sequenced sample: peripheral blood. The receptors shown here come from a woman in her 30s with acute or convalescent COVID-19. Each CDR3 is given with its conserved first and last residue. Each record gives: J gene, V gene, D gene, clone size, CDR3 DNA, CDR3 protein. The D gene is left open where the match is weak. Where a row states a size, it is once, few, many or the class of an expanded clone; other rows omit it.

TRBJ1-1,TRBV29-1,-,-,TGCAGCGCCGAGGGAGGATCTGAAGCTTTCTTT,CSAEGGSEAFF
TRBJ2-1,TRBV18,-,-,TGTGCCAGCTCACCACCGTACGGGAGTCTCTACAATGAGCAGTTCTTC,CASSPPYGSLYNEQFF
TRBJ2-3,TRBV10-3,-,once,TGTGCCATCAGTGAGCGGGAGCGGAGCACAGATACGCAGTATTTT,CAISERERSTDTQYF
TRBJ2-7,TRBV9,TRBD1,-,TGTGCCAGCAGCGCTGCGGGACAGGGGTTCGAGCAGTACTTC,CASSAAGQGFEQYF
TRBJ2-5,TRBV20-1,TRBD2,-,TGCAGTGCTAGTCCCCTAGCGGCGGGGGAGACCCAGTACTTC,CSASPLAAGETQYF
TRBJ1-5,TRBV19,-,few,TGTGCCAGTAGTAGAGGGTTAGGGATCGATCAGCCCCAGCATTTT,CASSRGLGIDQPQHF
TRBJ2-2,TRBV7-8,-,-,TGTGCCAGCAGCTTACCGCTACCCGGGGAGCTGTTTTTT,CASSLPLPGELFF
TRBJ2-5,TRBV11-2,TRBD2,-,TGTGCCAGCAGCCCCCTAGCGGCCCAAGAGACCCAGTACTTC,CASSPLAAQETQYF
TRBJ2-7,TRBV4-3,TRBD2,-,TGCGCCAGCAGCCAAGATCTGAGTCTAGCGGGAGGATTCGCCTACGAGCAGTACTTC,CASSQDLSLAGGFAYEQYF
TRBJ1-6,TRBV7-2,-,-,TGTGCCAGCAGCTTTCGTGGCACAGGGAATAATTCACCCCTCCACTTT,CASSFRGTGNNSPLHF
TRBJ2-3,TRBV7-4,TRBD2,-,TGTGCCAGCAGCAACAGGGATGAGCGGGAGATGGCAGATACGCAGTATTTT,CASSNRDEREMADTQYF
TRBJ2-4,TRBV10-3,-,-,TGTGCCATCAGTACAGAAGGAAACATTCAGTACTTC,CAISTEGNIQYF
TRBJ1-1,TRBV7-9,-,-,TGTGCCAGCAGCTTACAGGGGTTTGAAGCTTTCTTT,CASSLQGFEAFF
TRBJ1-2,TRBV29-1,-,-,TGCAGCGTTGCGGGGAGAAACAACTATGGCTACACCTTC,CSVAGRNNYGYTF
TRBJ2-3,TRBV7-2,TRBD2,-,TGTGCCAGCAGCTCCTCCCCCCAGCGGGGTACAGATACGCAGTATTTT,CASSSSPQRGTDTQYF
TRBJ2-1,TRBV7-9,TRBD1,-,TGTGCCAGCAGCTTAGTAAGGGACAGGGGGTACAATGAGCAGTTCTTC,CASSLVRDRGYNEQFF
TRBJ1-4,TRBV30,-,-,TGTGCCTGGAGTGTCAGGGGATATGAAAAACTGTTTTTT,CAWSVRGYEKLFF
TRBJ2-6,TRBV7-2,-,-,TGTGCCAGCAGCTCAGCTAGTCAGCCAGGGGACTACTCTGGGGCCAACGTCCTGACTTTC,CASSSASQPGDYSGANVLTF
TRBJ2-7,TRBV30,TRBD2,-,TGTGCCTGGAGCCCTCCGGGAGGGCAGTACTTC,CAWSPPGGQYF
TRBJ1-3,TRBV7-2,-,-,TGTGCCAGCAGCTTCCAAACAGGTAGCTCTGGAAACACCATATATTTT,CASSFQTGSSGNTIYF
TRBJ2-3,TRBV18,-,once,TGTGCCAGCTCACCTCGAGGACAGCTCAGAAGCACAGATACGCAGTATTTT,CASSPRGQLRSTDTQYF
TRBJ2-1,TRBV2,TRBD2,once,TGTGCCAGCAGTGAGGGAGCGGGAGTGGCTCGCGAGCAGTTCTTC,CASSEGAGVAREQFF
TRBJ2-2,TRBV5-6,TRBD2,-,TGTGCCAGCAGCTTGTTTCCTAGCGGGATTTTCGGGGAGCTGTTTTTT,CASSLFPSGIFGELFF
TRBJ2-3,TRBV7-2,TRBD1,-,TGTGCCAGCAGCCCCCGGGGACAGAACACAGATACGCAGTATTTT,CASSPRGQNTDTQYF
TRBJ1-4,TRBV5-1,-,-,TGCGCCAGCAGCTTTGGCAGCGGCGAAAAACTGTTTTTT,CASSFGSGEKLFF
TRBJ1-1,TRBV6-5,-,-,TGTGCCAGCAGACGACAGCCGAACACTGAAGCTTTCTTT,CASRRQPNTEAFF